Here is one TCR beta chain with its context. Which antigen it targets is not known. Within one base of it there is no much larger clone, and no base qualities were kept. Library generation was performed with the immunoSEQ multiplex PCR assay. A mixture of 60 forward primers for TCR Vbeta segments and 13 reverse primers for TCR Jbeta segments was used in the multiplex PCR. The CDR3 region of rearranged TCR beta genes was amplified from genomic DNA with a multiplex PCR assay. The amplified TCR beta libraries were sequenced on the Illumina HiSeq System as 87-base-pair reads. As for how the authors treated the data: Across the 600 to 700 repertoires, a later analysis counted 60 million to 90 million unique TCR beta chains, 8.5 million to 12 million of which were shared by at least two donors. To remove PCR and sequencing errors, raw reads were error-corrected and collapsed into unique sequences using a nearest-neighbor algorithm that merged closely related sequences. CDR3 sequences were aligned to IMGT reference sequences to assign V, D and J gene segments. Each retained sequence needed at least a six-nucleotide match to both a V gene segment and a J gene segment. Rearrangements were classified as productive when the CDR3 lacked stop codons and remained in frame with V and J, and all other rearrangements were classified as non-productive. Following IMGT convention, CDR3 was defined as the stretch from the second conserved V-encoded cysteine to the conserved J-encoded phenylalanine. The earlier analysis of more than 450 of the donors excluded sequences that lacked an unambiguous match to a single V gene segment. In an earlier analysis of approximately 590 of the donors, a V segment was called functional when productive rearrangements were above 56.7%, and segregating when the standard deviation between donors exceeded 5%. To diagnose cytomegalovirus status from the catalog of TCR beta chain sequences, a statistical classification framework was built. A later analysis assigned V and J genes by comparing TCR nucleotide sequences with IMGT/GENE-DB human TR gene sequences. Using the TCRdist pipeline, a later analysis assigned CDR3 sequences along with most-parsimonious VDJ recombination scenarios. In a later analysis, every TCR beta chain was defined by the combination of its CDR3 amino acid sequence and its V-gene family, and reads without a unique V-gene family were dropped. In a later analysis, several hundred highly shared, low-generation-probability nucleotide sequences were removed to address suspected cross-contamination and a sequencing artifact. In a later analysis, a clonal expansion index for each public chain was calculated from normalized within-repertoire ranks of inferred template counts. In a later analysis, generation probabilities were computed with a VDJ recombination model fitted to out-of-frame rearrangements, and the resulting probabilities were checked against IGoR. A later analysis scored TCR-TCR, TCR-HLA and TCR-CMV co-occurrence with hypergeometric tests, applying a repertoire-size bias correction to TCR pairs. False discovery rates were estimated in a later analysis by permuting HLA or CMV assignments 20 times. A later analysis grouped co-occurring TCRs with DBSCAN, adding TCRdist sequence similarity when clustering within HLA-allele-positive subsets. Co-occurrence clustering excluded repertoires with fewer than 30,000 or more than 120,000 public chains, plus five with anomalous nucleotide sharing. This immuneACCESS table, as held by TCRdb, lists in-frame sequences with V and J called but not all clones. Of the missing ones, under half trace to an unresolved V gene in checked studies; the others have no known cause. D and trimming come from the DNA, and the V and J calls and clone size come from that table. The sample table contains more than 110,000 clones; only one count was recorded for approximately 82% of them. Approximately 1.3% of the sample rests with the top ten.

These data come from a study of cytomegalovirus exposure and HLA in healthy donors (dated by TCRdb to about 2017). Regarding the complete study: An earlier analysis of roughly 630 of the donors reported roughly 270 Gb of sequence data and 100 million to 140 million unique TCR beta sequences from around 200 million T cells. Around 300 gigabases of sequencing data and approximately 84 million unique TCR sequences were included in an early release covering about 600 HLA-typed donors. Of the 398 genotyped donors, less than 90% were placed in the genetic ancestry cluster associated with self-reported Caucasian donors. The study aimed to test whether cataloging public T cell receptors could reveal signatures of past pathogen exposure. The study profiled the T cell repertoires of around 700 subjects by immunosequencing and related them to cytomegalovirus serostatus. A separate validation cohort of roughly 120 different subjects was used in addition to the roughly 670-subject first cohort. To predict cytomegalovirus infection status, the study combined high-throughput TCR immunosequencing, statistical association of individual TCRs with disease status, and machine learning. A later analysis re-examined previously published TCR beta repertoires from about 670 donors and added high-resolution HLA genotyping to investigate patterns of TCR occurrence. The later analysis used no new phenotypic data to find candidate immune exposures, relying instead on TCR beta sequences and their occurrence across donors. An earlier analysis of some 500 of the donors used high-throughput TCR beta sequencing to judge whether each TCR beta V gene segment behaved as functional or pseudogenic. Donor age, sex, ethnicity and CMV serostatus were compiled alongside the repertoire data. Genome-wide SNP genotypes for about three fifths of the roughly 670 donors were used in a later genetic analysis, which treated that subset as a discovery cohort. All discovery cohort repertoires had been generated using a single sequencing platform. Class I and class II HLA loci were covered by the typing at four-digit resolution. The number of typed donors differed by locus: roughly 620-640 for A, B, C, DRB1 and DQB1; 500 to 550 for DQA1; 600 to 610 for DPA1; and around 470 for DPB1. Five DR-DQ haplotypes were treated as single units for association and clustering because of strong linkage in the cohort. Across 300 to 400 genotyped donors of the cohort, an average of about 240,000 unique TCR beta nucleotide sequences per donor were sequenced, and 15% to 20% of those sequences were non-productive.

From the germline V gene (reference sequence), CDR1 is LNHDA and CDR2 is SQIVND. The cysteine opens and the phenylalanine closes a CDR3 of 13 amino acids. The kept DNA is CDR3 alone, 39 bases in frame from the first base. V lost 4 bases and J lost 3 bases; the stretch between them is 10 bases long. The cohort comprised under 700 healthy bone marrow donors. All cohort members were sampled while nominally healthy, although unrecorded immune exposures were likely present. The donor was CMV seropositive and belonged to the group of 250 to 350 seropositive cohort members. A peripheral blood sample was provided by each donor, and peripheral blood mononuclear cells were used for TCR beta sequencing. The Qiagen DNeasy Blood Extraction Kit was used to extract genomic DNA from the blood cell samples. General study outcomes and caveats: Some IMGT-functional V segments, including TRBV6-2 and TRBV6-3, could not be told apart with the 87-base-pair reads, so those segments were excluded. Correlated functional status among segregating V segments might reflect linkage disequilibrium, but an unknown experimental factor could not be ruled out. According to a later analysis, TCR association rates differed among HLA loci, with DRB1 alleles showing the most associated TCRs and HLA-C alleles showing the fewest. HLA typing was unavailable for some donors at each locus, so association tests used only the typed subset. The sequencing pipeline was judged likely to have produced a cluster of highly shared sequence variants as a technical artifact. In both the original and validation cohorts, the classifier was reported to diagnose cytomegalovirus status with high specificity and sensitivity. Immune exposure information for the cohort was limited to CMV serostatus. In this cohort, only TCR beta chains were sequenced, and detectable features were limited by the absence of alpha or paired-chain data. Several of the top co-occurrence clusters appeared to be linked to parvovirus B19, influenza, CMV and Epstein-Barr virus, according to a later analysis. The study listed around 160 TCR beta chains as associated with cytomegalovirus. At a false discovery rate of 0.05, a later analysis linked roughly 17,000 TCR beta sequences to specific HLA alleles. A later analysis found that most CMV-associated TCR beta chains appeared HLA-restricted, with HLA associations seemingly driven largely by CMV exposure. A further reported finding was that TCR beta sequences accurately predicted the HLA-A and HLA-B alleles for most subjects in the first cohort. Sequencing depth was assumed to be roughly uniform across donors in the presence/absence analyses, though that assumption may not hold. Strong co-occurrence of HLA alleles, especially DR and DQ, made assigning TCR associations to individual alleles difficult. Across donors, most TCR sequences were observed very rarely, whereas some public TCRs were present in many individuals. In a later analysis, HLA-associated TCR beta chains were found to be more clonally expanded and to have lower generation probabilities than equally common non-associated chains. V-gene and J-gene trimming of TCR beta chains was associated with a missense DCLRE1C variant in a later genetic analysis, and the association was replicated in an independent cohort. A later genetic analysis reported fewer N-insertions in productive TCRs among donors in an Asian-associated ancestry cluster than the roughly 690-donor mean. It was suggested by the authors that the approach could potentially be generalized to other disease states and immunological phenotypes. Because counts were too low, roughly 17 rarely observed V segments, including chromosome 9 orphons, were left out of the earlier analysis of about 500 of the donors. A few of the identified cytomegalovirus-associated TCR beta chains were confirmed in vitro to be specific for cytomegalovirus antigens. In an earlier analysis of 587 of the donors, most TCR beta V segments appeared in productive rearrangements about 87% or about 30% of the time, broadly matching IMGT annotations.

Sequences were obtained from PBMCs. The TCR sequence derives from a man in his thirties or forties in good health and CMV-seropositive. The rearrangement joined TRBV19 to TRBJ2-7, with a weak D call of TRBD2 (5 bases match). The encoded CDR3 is CASSTTGSYEQYF. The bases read TGTGCCAGTAGTACGACGGGAAGCTACGAGCAGTACTTC.